This T cell receptor beta chain was obtained from a study of blood T cell repertoires in COVID-19. Study as a whole: The United States, Italy and Spain were the sources of the acute and convalescent COVID-19 samples. The cDNA or gDNA used as material had been derived from T cells, B-cell-depleted T cells, or PBMCs.

This CDR3 contains 15 residues. Germline CDR1 SGHNT, CDR2 YYREEE (reference sequence). V shed 4 bases, J shed 8 bases, and the junction held 10 bases outside the gene matches. The protocol was immunoSEQ multiplex PCR, while the TCRdb copy is restricted to in-frame clones and leaves out a portion. The sample lists fewer than 250,000 clones, 70% to 90% occurring once. The sequenced material came from peripheral blood. This receptor was taken from a man in his fifties or sixties with acute or convalescent COVID-19. The chain carries TRBV5-4 and TRBJ1-2, with TRBD1 matching over 11 bases. The CDR3 reads CASSLGGQGAVGYTF. CDR3 nucleotide sequence: TGTGCCAGCAGCCTGGGAGGACAGGGGGCTGTAGGCTACACCTTC. Complete variable domain (other parts from reference TRBV5-4 and TRBJ1-2): ETGVTQSPTHLIKTRGQQVTLRCSSQSGHNTVSWYQQALGQGPQFIFQYYREEENGRGNFPPRFSGLQFPNYSSELNVNALELDDSALYLCASSLGGQGAVGYTFGSGTRLTVV.